Following are 7 T cell receptor beta chains from one sample sequenced in a study of cytomegalovirus exposure and HLA in healthy donors. Libraries were prepared by immunoSEQ multiplex PCR; TCRdb keeps only in-frame clonotypes and omits some of them. Among about 330,000 clones listed, more than 80% were seen once. The material sequenced was PBMCs. The origin of the receptors is a woman between 18 and 29 years old in good health and CMV-seronegative.

This sequence joins TRBV4-2 and TRBJ1-5; 9 bases fit TRBD1. CDR3 length equals 17 residues. Per germline, CDR1 LGHNA and CDR2 YNFKEQ. The V gene end was trimmed by 3 bases and the J gene end by 6 bases; junction bases not matched to a gene: 12. The CDR3 is CASSQFGQGLLLQPQHF. The CDR3 DNA reads as TGTGCCAGCAGCCAGTTTGGACAGGGGCTTCTTCTTCAGCCCCAGCATTTT.

V usage is TRBV10-3 and J usage is TRBJ1-2, with D tentatively TRBD1 (5 bases). CDR3 length equals 13 residues. V was cut by 4 bases and J by 5 bases, with 11 bases left in between. Germline CDR1 and CDR2: ENHRY and SYGVKD. The CDR3 here is CAISGGHLYGYTF. The DNA for the CDR3 is TGTGCCATCAGTGGGGGCCATCTGTATGGCTACACCTTC.

The sample holds a few counts of this clone. The rearrangement uses TRBV5-5 and TRBJ1-2; 9 bases match TRBD1. This CDR3 comprises 14 residues. Per germline, CDR1 SGHKS and CDR2 YYEKEE (reference sequence). V lost 0 bases, J lost 7 bases, and 4 bases stayed unmatched. CDR3 nucleotides: TGTGCCAGCAGCTTGGGGGGACAGGGTGGTGGCTACACCTTC. Translated, it gives CASSLGGQGGGYTF.

The V and J genes are TRBV5-6 and TRBJ2-7, with 7 bases that match TRBD1. The V segment lost 4 bases and the J segment 3 bases; nucleotides outside the gene matches: 16. Germline V gene lookup returns CDR1 SGHDT and CDR2 YYEEEE. There are 17 residues in the CDR3. CDR3 bases: TGTGCCAGCAGCCGACCGGGCACAGGGGCCGGATACTACGAGCAGTACTTC. Protein: CASSRPGTGAGYYEQYF. Complete variable domain (other parts from reference TRBV5-6 and TRBJ2-7): DAGVTQSPTHLIKTRGQQVTLRCSPKSGHDTVSWYQQALGQGPQFIFQYYEEEERQRGNFPDRFSGHQFPNYSSELNVNALLLGDSALYLCASSRPGTGAGYYEQYFGPGTRLTVT.

The CDR3 region has the DNA TGTGCCAGCAGCCAAGAGGAGGGAGCGGTGGGGGAGCTGTTTTTT. It encodes CASSQEEGAVGELFF. The V gene is TRBV4-2, the J gene TRBJ2-2; possible D gene TRBD2, 6 bases. V was trimmed by 0 bases and J by 8 bases, leaving 13 bases between them. Germline V gene data show CDR1 as LGHNA and CDR2 as YNFKEQ. The CDR3 has 15 residues.

The V and J genes are TRBV6-5 and TRBJ1-2; the D gene is possibly TRBD1 (5 bases). The length of the CDR3 is 11 residues. V dropped 8 bases and J dropped 6 bases, with 10 bases sitting between them. CDR1 is MNHEY, CDR2 SVGAGI, per germline. CDR3 residues: CASGTGHGYTF. CDR3 sequence (DNA): TGTGCCAGCGGAACAGGCCATGGCTACACCTTC.

J is TRBJ2-3 and V is TRBV12-5; possibly TRBD2 for D (5 bases). CDR3 size: 12 residues. V was shortened by 9 bases and J by 1 base, with 8 bases between the two germline ends. The germline CDR1 and CDR2 sequences are LGHNT and FRNRAP. Here the CDR3 DNA reads TGTGCTAGCACTAGAGGCACAGATACGCAGTATTTT. Protein: CASTRGTDTQYF. Variable domain in full (rest from reference TRBV12-5 and TRBJ2-3): DARVTQTPRHKVTEMGQEVTMRCQPILGHNTVFWYRQTMMQGLELLAYFRNRAPLDDSGMPKDRFSAEMPDATLATLKIQPSEPRDSAVYFCASTRGTDTQYFGPGTRLTVL.